The present T cell receptor (beta chain) was sequenced within a study of T cell clonality in common variable immunodeficiency. Whole-study results and caveats: Fewer deletions and N-nucleotide insertions were reportedly seen in common variable immunodeficiency TCR beta sequences.

Assay: immunoSEQ multiplex PCR; the TCRdb copy retains only in-frame clones and omits some. This sample carries roughly 30,000 clones, none of them present only once. CDR3 size: 15 residues. CDR1 SGHNT and CDR2 YYREEE come from the germline V gene (reference sequence). The J segment lost 9 bases and the V segment lost 4 bases, leaving 9 bases of the junction unmatched. This clone was seen many times. The antigen is undetermined. The CDR3 goes on 3 residues after the read ends, and that part is filled in from the germline J gene. V gene TRBV5-4 combines with J gene TRBJ2-1; 11 positions match TRBD2. Sample: peripheral blood mononuclear cells. The sequence was collected from a human donor with common variable immunodeficiency. Here the CDR3 reads CASSPGTSGQGEQFF. The DNA read from the CDR3 is TGTGCCAGCAGCCCTGGGACTAGCGGACAGGGTGAG.